This TCR beta chain was obtained from a study of OX40 agonist ivuxolimab in advanced cancers. Study details: In this cohort, patients received ivuxolimab, an agonistic anti-OX40 (CD134) antibody. In this trial design, patients received ivuxolimab intravenously at 0.01 to 10 mg/kg every 2 weeks. The group had a mean age of approximately 60 years, ranged from roughly 23 to 85, and was roughly 83% male.

Per germline, CDR1 SGHNT and CDR2 YENEEA. Trimming took off 3 bases at V and 1 base at J, with 4 bases between the two ends. The CDR3 contains 13 residues. Sequenced by immunoSEQ multiplex PCR; TCRdb stores in-frame clones only, minus some. Of about 64,000 clones listed, 84% were seen once; the top ten hold around 10%. Autoimmune disease history or systemic immunosuppression meant exclusion. Sequenced here: CD4+ or CD8+ T cells sorted from blood, sampled in a trial of the OX40 agonist ivuxolimab. This clonotype was sampled from an adult with an advanced solid tumor such as melanoma, head and neck, liver or kidney cancer. The rearrangement links TRBV11-3 to TRBJ2-1; D remains ambiguous. CDR3 sequence (DNA): TGTGCCAGCAGCTTCAGGTCCTACAATGAGCAGTTCTTC. It encodes CASSFRSYNEQFF.